Below are 12 T cell receptor beta chains sequenced from a single sample in a study of blood T cell repertoires in COVID-19. Clones were sequenced by immunoSEQ multiplex PCR, and TCRdb holds only the in-frame ones, with some missing. The sample includes approximately 210,000 clones, approximately 82% of them seen just once. The specimen was peripheral blood. The source of these receptors is a woman in her 40s with acute or convalescent COVID-19.

This chain links TRBV20-1 with TRBJ1-4; tentative D call: TRBD1 (5 bases). The germline gives CDR1 DFQATT, CDR2 SNEGSKA (reference sequence). Trimming took 3 bases from V and 8 from J, leaving 10 bases between them. CDR3 length: 12 amino acids. CDR3 sequence reads: CSASSGGEKLFF. Here the CDR3 DNA reads TGCAGTGCTAGTTCCGGGGGGGAAAAACTGTTTTTT.

The chain recombines TRBV7-9 with TRBJ2-3; TRBD2 might be the D (5 bases). The length of the CDR3 is 16 residues. Germline CDR1 reads SEHNR; CDR2 reads FQNEAQ (reference sequence). Trimming removed 5 bases from V and 3 bases from J, with 18 bases in between. The CDR3 protein is CASSRGSGDVTDTQYF. The CDR3 nucleotides are TGTGCCAGCAGCCGCGGGTCAGGAGATGTAACAGATACGCAGTATTTT. Drawing the rest from reference TRBV7-9 and TRBJ2-3, the complete variable domain is DTGVSQNPRHKITKRGQNVTFRCDPISEHNRLYWYRQTLGQGPEFLTYFQNEAQLEKSRLLSDRFSAERPKGSFSTLEIQRTEQGDSAMYLCASSRGSGDVTDTQYFGPGTRLTVL.

This rearrangement joins TRBV5-5 to TRBJ2-7; 10 bases are shared with TRBD1. With 3 bases clipped from V and 6 bases from J, the junction kept 9 bases outside the gene matches. This CDR3 is 15 amino acids long. Germline assignment: CDR1 SGHKS and CDR2 YYEKEE (reference sequence). CDR3 region: CASSSTGQGSSEQYF. The CDR3 nucleotides are TGTGCCAGCAGCTCGACGGGACAGGGGAGTTCCGAGCAGTACTTC.

The rearrangement links TRBV27 to TRBJ1-2; tentative D call: TRBD1 (6 bases). Germline CDR1 and CDR2: MNHEY and SMNVEV (reference sequence). V shed 5 bases and J shed 4 bases, with 14 bases lying between them. This CDR3 has 14 amino acids. The DNA for the CDR3 is TGTGCCAGCAGTATGAGGACAGACCTCTATGGCTACACCTTC. The encoded protein is CASSMRTDLYGYTF.

The chain joins TRBV19 to TRBJ2-5; D unresolved. The CDR3 sequence is 14 residues long. CDR1 is LNHDA, CDR2 SQIVND, per germline (reference sequence). V was shortened by 2 bases and J by 2 bases, with 9 bases between the two germline ends. CDR3 coding DNA: TGTGCCAGTAGTATAACCAGTACGCAAGAGACCCAGTACTTC. This gives the protein CASSITSTQETQYF.

This chain connects TRBV10-3 to TRBJ2-2; the match to TRBD2 covers 7 bases. Looked up from germline, CDR1 is ENHRY and CDR2 is SYGVKD. This CDR3 has 12 residues. The trim removed 5 bases at V and 7 bases at J, leaving 1 base unmatched. CDR3 amino acids: CAISRTSGELFF. The CDR3 nucleotides are TGTGCCATCAGTCGGACTAGCGGGGAGCTGTTTTTT.

This chain uses TRBV6-4 with TRBJ2-3, with 7 bases aligning to TRBD2. The trim removed 3 bases at V and 5 bases at J, leaving 8 bases unmatched. Germline V gene sequence: CDR1 MRHNA, CDR2 SNTAGT. The CDR3 sequence is 15 residues long. The CDR3 sequence is CASSESWTSGDTQYF. In DNA, the CDR3 is TGTGCCAGCAGTGAATCCTGGACTAGTGGAGATACGCAGTATTTT.

J is TRBJ2-2 and V is TRBV7-9, with 11 nucleotides matching TRBD2. Germline V CDR1 and CDR2: SEHNR, FQNEAQ (reference sequence). This CDR3 has 17 residues. V shed 4 bases, J shed 2 bases, and the junction held 6 bases outside the gene matches. This chain's CDR3 is CASSSLGLAVNTGELFF. CDR3 coding DNA: TGTGCCAGCAGCTCCCTGGGACTAGCGGTCAACACCGGGGAGCTGTTTTTT.

V is TRBV5-1 and J is TRBJ1-3, with TRBD1 matching 7 bases. Germline V gene lookup returns CDR1 SGHRS and CDR2 YFSETQ. V gave up 6 bases and J gave up 6 bases; unmatched junction bases: 9. This CDR3 is 14 amino acids long. The CDR3 DNA is TGCGCCAGCACGCTGAGAGGGGGCGAAAACACCATATATTTT. Translation gives CASTLRGGENTIYF.

CDR3 amino acids: CASSEAGYNYGYTF. Written as DNA, the CDR3 is TGTGCCAGCAGTGAGGCAGGATATAACTATGGCTACACCTTC. This chain links TRBV6-1 with TRBJ1-2, with D unresolved. Germline loops: CDR1 MNHNS, CDR2 SASEGT. The CDR3 is 14 amino acids. V was clipped by 3 bases and J by 1 base, with 9 bases between them.

This clone came up a few times. The chain joins TRBV10-2 to TRBJ2-5; 11 bases agree with TRBD2. The CDR3 has 14 residues. Germline lookup yields CDR1 WSHSY and CDR2 SAAADI. The V and J ends lost 5 bases and 5 bases, in that order; junction bases with no gene match: 4. DNA for the CDR3: TGCGCCAGCAGTACCGGGACTAGCGGTGAGACCCAGTACTTC. This translates into CASSTGTSGETQYF.

This rearrangement joins TRBV25-1 to TRBJ2-3; tentative D call: TRBD2 (6 bases). CDR3 length: 15 residues. V lost 4 bases, J lost 2 bases, and 13 bases lay in between. Germline V gene sequence: CDR1 MGHDK, CDR2 SYGVNS. The CDR3 protein is CASSGDSSPTDTQYF. The CDR3 DNA is TGTGCCAGCAGTGGGGACTCCTCGCCCACAGATACGCAGTATTTT. The full variable domain, completed using reference TRBV25-1 and TRBJ2-3, is EADIYQTPRYLVIGTGKKITLECSQTMGHDKMYWYQQDPGMELHLIHYSYGVNSTEKGDLSSESTVSRIRTEHFPLTLESARPSHTSQYLCASSGDSSPTDTQYFGPGTRLTVL.